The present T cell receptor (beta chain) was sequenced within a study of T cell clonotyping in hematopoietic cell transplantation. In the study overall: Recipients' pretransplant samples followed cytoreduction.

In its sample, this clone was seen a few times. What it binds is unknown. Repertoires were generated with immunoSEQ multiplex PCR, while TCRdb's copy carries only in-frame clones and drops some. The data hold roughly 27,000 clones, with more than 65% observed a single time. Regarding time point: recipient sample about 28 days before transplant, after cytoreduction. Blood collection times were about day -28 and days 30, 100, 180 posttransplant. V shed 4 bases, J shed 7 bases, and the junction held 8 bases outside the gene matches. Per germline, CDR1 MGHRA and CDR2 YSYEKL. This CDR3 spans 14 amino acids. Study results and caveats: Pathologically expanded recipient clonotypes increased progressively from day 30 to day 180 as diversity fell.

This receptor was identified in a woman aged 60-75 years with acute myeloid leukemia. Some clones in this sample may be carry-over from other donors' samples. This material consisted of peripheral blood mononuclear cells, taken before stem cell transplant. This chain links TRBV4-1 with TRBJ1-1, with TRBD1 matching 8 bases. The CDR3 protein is CASSLQWDRSEAFF. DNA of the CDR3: TGCGCCAGCAGCCTACAATGGGACAGGAGTGAAGCTTTCTTT.